These 21 T cell receptor beta chains originate from one sample sequenced in a study of shared T cell receptors in the human thymus. TCRdb keeps only in-frame clones here, not all; method: immunoSEQ multiplex PCR. This sample yields hundreds of thousands of clones, of which about 95% are seen a single time; approximately 0.018% belongs to the top ten. Sequencing was done on a sample of thymocytes. The source of these receptors is a human donor.

CDR3 DNA sequence: TGCAGCGTTCCCCCCGGGACAGGGTCCTACAATGAGCAGTTCTTC. Protein product: CSVPPGTGSYNEQFF. The chain employs TRBV29-1 and TRBJ2-1; 9 nucleotides align to TRBD1. Trimming took 5 bases from V and 1 from J; bases not matched to a gene: 6. CDR1 and CDR2 from the germline V gene are SQVTM and ANQGSEA. CDR3 length: 15 amino acids.

V and J are TRBV30 and TRBJ2-1; no firm D call. This CDR3 has 10 amino acids. V was cut by 1 base and J by 8 bases, with 3 bases left in between. Germline CDR1 reads GTSNPN; CDR2 reads SVGIG (reference sequence). CDR3: CAWSADEQFF. The CDR3 DNA reads TGTGCCTGGAGTGCGGATGAGCAGTTCTTC.

In DNA form, the CDR3 reads TGTGCCAGCAGCTCCGGACCTAGCACAGATACGCAGTATTTT. It translates to CASSSGPSTDTQYF. The chain uses TRBV7-3 and TRBJ2-3; D call uncertain. The CDR3 is 14 residues long. The germline V and J ends were trimmed by 4 bases and 0 bases, with 8 bases remaining between them. The V gene's germline CDR1 is SGHTA and CDR2 FQGTGA.

The rearrangement uses TRBV29-1 and TRBJ2-3; D may match TRBD1 or TRBD2 (5 bases each). V was clipped by 4 bases and J by 6 bases, with 23 bases between them. The CDR3 length is 16 residues. The germline gives CDR1 SQVTM, CDR2 ANQGSEA. As DNA, the CDR3 is TGCAGCGTTGTGGTTCGGGACGTAGACTTTATTGATACGCAGTATTTT. This codes for CSVVVRDVDFIDTQYF.

The CDR3 DNA reads as TGTGCCAGCTCACCAATAGGGGAGGAGACCCAGTACTTC. It is translated as CASSPIGEETQYF. This chain joins TRBV18 and TRBJ2-5; the D gene could be TRBD1 or TRBD2 (5 bases each). The CDR3 runs to 13 residues. Between the trimmed V and J ends, which lost 2 bases and 5 bases, there was a span of 9 bases. Germline loops: CDR1 KGHSH, CDR2 LQKENI.

This chain uses TRBV4-2 with TRBJ2-3; 10 bases agree with TRBD2. Per germline, CDR1 LGHNA and CDR2 YNFKEQ. V shed 4 bases and J 8 bases; nucleotides not matched to a gene: 12. The CDR3 is 16 amino acids. The CDR3 DNA is TGTGCCAGCAGCCCTACGCCTAGCGGGAGTGATGTTACGCAGTATTTT. Translation gives CASSPTPSGSDVTQYF.

The chain is built from TRBV6-1 and TRBJ2-1; the D gene is possibly TRBD1 (6 bases). This CDR3 comprises 13 residues. Trimming pared 4 bases from V and 3 bases from J, leaving 7 bases between. Per the germline V gene, CDR1 is MNHNS and CDR2 is SASEGT. The CDR3 DNA follows: TGTGCCAGCAGTGGGACAGTCTACAATGAGCAGTTCTTC. This sequence encodes CASSGTVYNEQFF.

The CDR3 DNA reads TGTGCCAGCAGCGTAGTGGCAGGGGGCCGCGAGCAGTACTTC. It specifies CASSVVAGGREQYF. The chain uses TRBV9 and TRBJ2-7, with TRBD1 matching over 8 bases. Germline V lookup: CDR1 SGDLS, CDR2 YYNGEE. The CDR3 loop spans 14 amino acids. Trimming cost V 0 bases and J 6 bases; bases outside gene matches: 5.

The rearrangement uses TRBV7-6 and TRBJ2-1, with TRBD1 identical over 9 bases. Germline assignment: CDR1 SGHVS and CDR2 FNYEAQ. Trimming cost V 5 bases and J 3 bases; bases outside gene matches: 8. CDR3 size: 16 residues. The CDR3 region is CASSPRGDRVYNEQFF. CDR3 nucleotide sequence: TGTGCCAGCAGCCCCCGAGGGGACAGGGTCTACAATGAGCAGTTCTTC.

V is TRBV27 and J is TRBJ2-7; D is possibly TRBD2 (5 bases). CDR1 is MNHEY, CDR2 SMNVEV, per germline (reference sequence). The CDR3 loop spans 16 amino acids. V lost 5 bases, J lost 3 bases, and 20 bases lay in between. The CDR3 region is CASSGKTTGEFYEQYF. The CDR3 DNA is TGTGCCAGCAGTGGTAAGACTACCGGAGAATTCTACGAGCAGTACTTC.

This chain links TRBV5-5 with TRBJ2-2; 7 positions match TRBD2. CDR1 and CDR2 from the germline V gene are SGHKS and YYEKEE (reference sequence). The CDR3 is 15 amino acids. Germline trimming cut 4 bases from V and 6 bases from J; bases unmatched to any gene: 9. The CDR3 DNA is TGTGCCAGCAGCCTCACGGGGGGAAGGGCCGGGGAGCTGTTTTTT. Its protein product is CASSLTGGRAGELFF.

This sequence joins TRBV5-4 and TRBJ2-3; 8 nucleotides align to TRBD2. The CDR3 contains 15 residues. V was clipped by 5 bases and J by 3 bases; unmatched bases: 8. The germline V gene has CDR1 SGHNT and CDR2 YYREEE (reference sequence). The CDR3 loop reads CASRTAGDSTDTQYF. The CDR3 nucleotides are TGTGCCAGCAGGACAGCGGGAGATTCGACAGATACGCAGTATTTT.

The CDR3 here is CASSQKEDSLANTGELFF. The CDR3 DNA follows: TGTGCCAGCAGCCAAAAAGAAGACAGCCTCGCGAACACCGGGGAGCTGTTTTTT. This chain links TRBV4-2 with TRBJ2-2, with D perhaps TRBD1 (5 bases). The CDR3 length is 18 residues. V lost 2 bases to trimming and J lost 0 bases, with 16 bases between them. Germline V CDR1 and CDR2: LGHNA, YNFKEQ.

The CDR3 spells CAGQGRTGELFF. The CDR3 DNA is TGTGCCGGACAGGGGCGCACCGGGGAGCTGTTTTTT. The J gene is TRBJ2-2, the V gene TRBV19; the match to TRBD1 covers 9 bases. With V trimmed by 11 bases and J by 4 bases, 2 bases remained unmatched. The CDR3 contains 12 residues. From germline, CDR1 is LNHDA and CDR2 SQIVND (reference sequence). The variable domain in full, with the rest retrieved from reference TRBV19 and TRBJ2-2, is DGGITQSPKYLFRKEGQNVTLSCEQNLNHDAMYWYRQDPGQGLRLIYYSQIVNDFQKGDIAEGYSVSREKKESFPLTVTSAQKNPTAFYLCAGQGRTGELFFGEGSRLTVL.

V usage is TRBV27 and J usage is TRBJ2-6; D not certain. The CDR3 loop spans 16 amino acids. Per germline, CDR1 MNHEY and CDR2 SMNVEV (reference sequence). The V gene lost 7 bases and the J gene lost 0 bases, with 13 bases spanning the gap. This chain's CDR3 is CASTFVLHSGANVLTF. The CDR3 region has the DNA TGTGCCAGCACCTTCGTCCTACACTCTGGGGCCAACGTCCTGACTTTC.

This rearrangement joins TRBV6-1 to TRBJ2-7, with unresolved D. Germline-derived CDR1 and CDR2 are MNHNS and SASEGT. The CDR3 extends over 13 amino acids. V was cut by 5 bases and J by 2 bases, with 10 bases left in between. The CDR3 DNA is TGTGCCAGCAGTTCCGACCCGCCCTACGAGCAGTACTTC. This encodes CASSSDPPYEQYF.

V gene TRBV4-2 combines with J gene TRBJ1-1, with 7 bases matching TRBD1. The germline V gene encodes CDR1 LGHNA and CDR2 YNFKEQ. Losses at the gene ends were 1 base for V and 0 bases for J; bases not matched to a gene: 8. This CDR3 region has 17 residues. DNA for the CDR3: TGTGCCAGCAGCCAAGGGCGGGACAGAGTTATGAACACTGAAGCTTTCTTT. This encodes CASSQGRDRVMNTEAFF.

This clone is a singleton in its sample. This chain links TRBV7-3 with TRBJ2-1; 8 bases line up with TRBD1. Germline assignment: CDR1 SGHTA and CDR2 FQGTGA. The CDR3 contains 15 residues. The V gene end was trimmed by 4 bases and the J gene end by 3 bases; junction bases not matched to a gene: 5. The CDR3 loop is CASSSPTGDYNEQFF. DNA of the CDR3: TGTGCCAGCAGCTCGCCGACAGGGGACTACAATGAGCAGTTCTTC.

This chain joins TRBV5-1 and TRBJ2-1; TRBD1 matches 8 bases. V was clipped by 4 bases and J by 4 bases; unmatched bases: 10. This CDR3 contains 16 residues. Looked up from germline, CDR1 is SGHRS and CDR2 is YFSETQ. CDR3 residues: CASSQDRASRYNEQFF. The CDR3 DNA follows: TGCGCCAGCAGCCAGGACAGGGCATCCCGGTACAATGAGCAGTTCTTC.

Concerning this clone: Other nucleotide sequences in the sample specify the same CDR3. The genes are TRBV15 and TRBJ2-1, with 9 positions matching TRBD2. V lost 4 bases, J lost 3 bases, and 7 bases stayed unmatched. The CDR3 totals 16 residues. In germline, CDR1 is LNHNV, CDR2 YYDKDF (reference sequence). CDR3: CATSIGREGLYNEQFF. Here the CDR3 DNA reads TGTGCCACCAGCATAGGGCGGGAGGGCCTCTACAATGAGCAGTTCTTC.

The chain uses TRBV28 and TRBJ2-3; possible D gene TRBD2, 5 bases. Between the trimmed V and J ends, which lost 6 bases and 4 bases, there was a span of 20 bases. Germline CDR1 and CDR2: MDHEN and SYDVKM. CDR3 size: 16 residues. CDR3 nucleotides: TGTGCCAGCAGCTCATTACTAGTGGTGGTCCCAGATACGCAGTATTTT. Translated, it gives CASSSLLVVVPDTQYF.